This passage covers 3 T cell receptor beta chains from one sample sequenced in a study of T cell changes during pregnancy in multiple sclerosis. This table comes from immunoSEQ multiplex PCR, and its TCRdb copy is limited to in-frame clones, with some not included. This table holds 85,000 to 130,000 clones, about 94% found once. Sequencing was performed on peripheral blood, taken before pregnancy. The origin of the receptors is a female donor with multiple sclerosis, enrolled in a pregnancy study.

The V gene is TRBV30, the J gene TRBJ1-1; the match to TRBD1 covers 8 bases. Germline V gives CDR1 GTSNPN, CDR2 SVGIG (reference sequence). Trimming took 3 bases from V and 0 from J; bases not matched to a gene: 9. CDR3 length: 16 amino acids. The DNA for the CDR3 is TGTGCCTGGAGCCCAAAGGACAGGGCAGTGAACACTGAAGCTTTCTTT. It translates to CAWSPKDRAVNTEAFF.

The chain is built from TRBV10-1 and TRBJ1-2; a possible D gene is TRBD1 (5 bases). Germline loops: CDR1 WNHNN, CDR2 SYGVQD (reference sequence). Trimming took 4 bases from V and 5 from J, leaving 11 bases between them. The CDR3 extends over 13 amino acids. CDR3: CASSVAGGYGYTF. The CDR3 bases are TGCGCCAGCAGTGTCGCCGGGGGGTATGGCTACACCTTC.

The V call is TRBV9, the J call TRBJ1-3; D may be TRBD1 (5 bases). CDR1 and CDR2 (germline): SGDLS, YYNGEE. The CDR3 totals 15 residues. The V gene lost 5 bases and the J gene lost 4 bases, with 16 bases spanning the gap. CDR3 residues: CASSVSGGYGNTIYF. The CDR3 bases are TGTGCCAGCAGTGTCTCGGGGGGGTACGGAAACACCATATATTTT.